This T cell receptor beta chain was identified in a study of shared clonotypes between healthy human individuals. Only in-frame clones appear in the TCRdb table, and some are missing; sequencing was by immunoSEQ multiplex PCR. Here the sample spans 2 million to 2.5 million clones, approximately 96% being singletons. The table lists this clone with a few counts. This sample includes further DNA sequences coding for the same CDR3. Looked up from germline, CDR1 is MNHEY and CDR2 is SVGAGI. With 6 bases removed from V and 4 bases from J, the gap between germline ends came to 10 bases. The CDR3 runs 12 residues.

The J gene is TRBJ2-7, the V gene TRBV6-5, with a tentative D call TRBD2 (5 bases). The TCR comes from a man younger than 30 in good health. Sequenced material: naive CD4+ T cells sorted from blood. Indicated subset: CD45RA+ positively selected. CDR3 region: CASRGRLYEQYF. In nucleotides, the CDR3 is TGTGCCAGCAGGGGGAGATTGTACGAGCAGTACTTC.